The 29 T cell receptor beta chains given below trace back to one sample, sequenced in a study of early T cells in non-severe SARS-CoV-2 infection. TCRdb re-derived calls from the 5' RACE reads in MiXCR, one entry per CDR3 protein. The table includes roughly 58,000 distinct CDR3 sequences, around 10% detected once. The sample was whole blood. The receptor source for this set is an adult who was a healthcare worker with PCR-confirmed SARS-CoV-2 infection or an uninfected control (not recorded which).

The rearrangement links TRBV12-3 or TRBV12-4 to TRBJ2-3; D may correspond to TRBD1 or TRBD2 (6 bases each). The V end lost 3 bases, the J end lost 0 bases, and 13 bases lay between the germline ends. CDR3 size: 16 residues. DNA for the CDR3: TGTGCCAGCAGTTTCGTCCGGGGGCTTAGCACAGATACGCAGTATTTT. Residues: CASSFVRGLSTDTQYF.

This clonotype was seen a few times. CDR3 loop: CASSQGRSSGANVLTF. CDR3 nucleotides: TGTGCCAGCAGCCAAGGGAGGAGCTCTGGGGCCAACGTCCTGACTTTC. This chain connects TRBV14 to TRBJ2-6; maybe TRBD2 (5 bases). Germline CDR1 SGHDN, CDR2 FVKESK. This CDR3 spans 16 amino acids. V lost 1 base and J lost 0, with 7 bases in between. The full variable domain, in which reference TRBV14 and TRBJ2-6 provide the parts outside the CDR3, is EAGVTQFPSHSVIEKGQTVTLRCDPISGHDNLYWYRRVMGKEIKFLLHFVKESKQDESGMPNNRFLAERTGGTYSTLKVQPAELEDSGVYFCASSQGRSSGANVLTFGAGSRLTVL.

This clonotype was seen a handful of times. This chain uses TRBV7-8 with TRBJ1-5; TRBD1 matches at 7 bases. The CDR3 runs to 16 residues. Germline lookup yields CDR1 SGHVS and CDR2 FQNEAQ. Trimming took 5 bases from V and 1 from J; bases not matched to a gene: 8. The CDR3 region is CASSQMTGRSNQPQHF. CDR3 in DNA: TGTGCCAGCAGCCAAATGACAGGGCGAAGCAATCAGCCCCAGCATTTT. Full variable domain (outside the CDR3, taken from reference TRBV7-8 and TRBJ1-5): GAGVSQSPRYKVAKRGQDVALRCDPISGHVSLFWYQQALGQGPEFLTYFQNEAQLDKSGLPSDRFFAERPEGSVSTLKIQRTQQEDSAVYLCASSQMTGRSNQPQHFGDGTRLSIL.

This clonotype was counted at least ten times. This rearrangement joins TRBV29-1 to TRBJ2-1, with unresolved D. From germline, CDR1 is SQVTM and CDR2 ANQGSEA. This CDR3 is built from 11 residues. V dropped 6 bases and J dropped 5 bases, with 8 bases sitting between them. The CDR3 sequence: CSVDGHNEQFF. The CDR3 nucleotides are TGCAGCGTGGACGGGCACAATGAGCAGTTCTTC.

This sequence joins TRBV5-1 and TRBJ2-7, with 7 bases lining up with TRBD1. The CDR3 extends over 16 amino acids. J gave up 2 bases and V 0 bases, and 8 bases lay outside the gene matches. The V gene's germline CDR1 is SGHRS and CDR2 YFSETQ. The CDR3 protein is CASSLALTGATYEQYF. CDR3 nucleotide sequence: TGCGCCAGCAGCTTGGCCCTAACAGGGGCGACCTACGAGCAGTACTTC.

This clonotype appeared many times. This sequence joins TRBV7-2 and TRBJ2-7, with D perhaps TRBD2 (6 bases). The V gene lost 1 base and the J gene lost 2 bases, with 18 bases spanning the gap. Germline V lookup: CDR1 SGHTA, CDR2 FQGNSA. This CDR3 is built from 17 residues. CDR3 residues: CASSLVGAGRRPYEQYF. CDR3 nucleotides: TGTGCCAGCAGCTTAGTTGGGGCGGGGCGACGACCCTACGAGCAGTACTTC.

The table lists this clonotype with a few counts. The CDR3 protein is CATSRGEGFDGYTF. The CDR3 DNA sequence: TGTGCCACCAGCAGGGGAGAGGGATTCGATGGCTACACCTTC. V gene TRBV15 combines with J gene TRBJ1-2; no clear D gene. Trimming removed 3 bases from V and 6 bases from J, with 14 bases in between. The germline V gene encodes CDR1 LNHNV and CDR2 YYDKDF (reference sequence). This CDR3 contains 14 residues.

Many counts were recorded for this clonotype. V usage is TRBV11-2 and J usage is TRBJ2-7; maybe TRBD1 (6 bases). The germline gives CDR1 SGHAT, CDR2 FQNNGV. Trimming left V 5 bases short and J 3 bases short, with 17 bases between. The CDR3 extends over 15 amino acids. CDR3 sequence: CASSLGPLQGYEQYF. CDR3 in DNA: TGTGCCAGCAGCCTAGGGCCATTACAGGGCTACGAGCAGTACTTC.

This clonotype was observed many times. The chain recombines TRBV11-1 with TRBJ2-1, with D unclear. The germline V gene has CDR1 SGHAT and CDR2 FQDESV (reference sequence). Trimming removed 0 bases from V and 6 bases from J, with 3 bases in between. This CDR3 has 12 amino acids. CDR3 loop: CASSLAINEQFF. The CDR3 nucleotides read TGTGCCAGCAGCTTAGCTATCAATGAGCAGTTCTTC.

This clonotype has at least ten counts. This rearrangement joins TRBV5-6 to TRBJ1-2, with 10 bases matching TRBD1. The CDR3 sequence is 16 residues long. V lost 4 bases and J lost 4; bases outside the gene matches: 10. CDR1 is SGHDT, CDR2 YYEEEE, per germline. CDR3 bases: TGTGCCAGCAGCCCGCGACAGGGGGCAATGAGCTATGGCTACACCTTC. Its protein is CASSPRQGAMSYGYTF.

A few counts support this clonotype. The chain has TRBV6-6 and TRBJ2-7, with TRBD2 as a possible D gene (6 bases). Trimming stripped 5 bases from V and 3 bases from J, with 20 bases between. The CDR3 totals 16 residues. Germline V CDR1 and CDR2: MNHNY, SVGAGI (reference sequence). CDR3 sequence reads: CASSGTGLKVNYEQYF. The CDR3 region has the DNA TGTGCCAGCAGTGGGACGGGACTGAAGGTTAACTACGAGCAGTACTTC.

The genes are TRBV7-6 and TRBJ2-4, with a possible D match to TRBD2 (5 bases). Trimming shortened V by 1 base and J by 7 bases, and 11 bases separated the two germline ends. The CDR3 is made up of 14 amino acids. The V gene's germline CDR1 is SGHVS and CDR2 FNYEAQ. The CDR3: CASSLDNRGNIQYF. The CDR3 DNA sequence: TGTGCCAGCAGCTTAGACAACCGCGGGAACATTCAGTACTTC.

This clonotype has a handful of counts. This chain uses TRBV3-1 with TRBJ2-7, with D tentatively TRBD1 or TRBD2 (6 bases each). The CDR3 sequence is 13 residues long. Germline V gene sequence: CDR1 LGHDT, CDR2 YNNKEL (reference sequence). The ends were cut back, 6 bases at V and 5 bases at J, with 14 bases in the middle. DNA for the CDR3: TGTGCCAGCAGGAAGGGGGGCCTCGACGAGCAGTACTTC. As protein: CASRKGGLDEQYF.

This clonotype was counted only a few times. The chain has TRBV6-5 and TRBJ1-1; D might be TRBD1 (5 bases). This CDR3 is built from 13 residues. The V gene lost 5 bases and the J gene lost 7 bases, with 14 bases spanning the gap. The germline V gene has CDR1 MNHEY and CDR2 SVGAGI. The CDR3 loop is CASSGEGNGEAFF. CDR3 in DNA: TGTGCCAGCAGTGGCGAGGGGAATGGTGAAGCTTTCTTT.

The chain uses TRBV20-1 and TRBJ2-7; D might be TRBD1 (6 bases). The CDR3 contains 14 residues. Germline V gene data show CDR1 as DFQATT and CDR2 as SNEGSKA (reference sequence). Trimming cost V 4 bases and J 2 bases, with 15 bases left between them. CDR3 nucleotides: TGCAGTGCTACCCCCCCCGGGACAACCTACGAGCAGTACTTC. Translating gives CSATPPGTTYEQYF.

J is TRBJ2-6 and V is TRBV10-1; 7 bases fit TRBD1. Germline assignment: CDR1 WNHNN and CDR2 SYGVQD (reference sequence). J lost 3 bases, V lost 4 bases, and 6 bases had no gene match. The CDR3 covers 16 residues. In nucleotides, the CDR3 is TGCGCCAGCAGTGCCACGAACAGGGGTGGGGCCAACGTCCTGACTTTC. This codes for CASSATNRGGANVLTF.

This chain uses TRBV13 with TRBJ2-5; possible D gene TRBD1, 6 bases. Germline V gene lookup returns CDR1 PRHDT and CDR2 FYEKMQ (reference sequence). With 8 bases removed from V and 5 bases from J, the gap between germline ends came to 12 bases. CDR3 length equals 12 residues. CDR3 sequence reads: CASASQGETQYF. DNA for the CDR3: TGTGCCAGCGCAAGCCAGGGGGAGACCCAGTACTTC.

This clonotype was observed at least ten times. The V gene is TRBV11-2, the J gene TRBJ2-1, with no clear D. From germline, CDR1 is SGHAT and CDR2 FQNNGV. V was trimmed by 5 bases and J by 5 bases, leaving 13 bases between them. This CDR3 comprises 14 residues. CDR3 loop: CASSIMLFDNEQFF. The CDR3 DNA is TGTGCCAGCAGCATTATGCTGTTCGACAATGAGCAGTTCTTC. Complete variable domain (other parts from reference TRBV11-2 and TRBJ2-1): EAGVAQSPRYKIIEKRQSVAFWCNPISGHATLYWYQQILGQGPKLLIQFQNNGVVDDSQLPKDRFSAERLKGVDSTLKIQPAKLEDSAVYLCASSIMLFDNEQFFGPGTRLTVL.

The V call is TRBV28, the J call TRBJ2-7; D might be TRBD2 (5 bases). Deletions cut 7 bases from V and 1 base from J, with 8 bases between. Germline CDR1 and CDR2: MDHEN and SYDVKM. This CDR3 spans 12 amino acids. CDR3 nucleotides: TGTGCCAGCAATCAGCGGTCCTACGAGCAGTACTTC. As protein: CASNQRSYEQYF.

Many counts were recorded for this clonotype. The chain has TRBV19 and TRBJ2-5, with D perhaps TRBD2 (6 bases). The V and J ends lost 4 bases and 1 base respectively, with 10 bases between them. This CDR3 is 14 amino acids long. Looked up from germline, CDR1 is LNHDA and CDR2 is SQIVND (reference sequence). The CDR3: CASSTNSGQETQYF. The DNA for the CDR3 is TGTGCCAGTAGTACTAATAGCGGCCAAGAGACCCAGTACTTC.

Many counts were recorded for this clonotype. The V gene is TRBV7-3, the J gene TRBJ2-5; D uncertain. Germline V gene data show CDR1 as SGHTA and CDR2 as FQGTGA. The length of the CDR3 is 13 residues. V lost 4 bases and J lost 5, with 11 bases in between. The CDR3: CASSSRAEETQYF. The CDR3 nucleotides read TGTGCCAGCAGCTCCCGGGCGGAGGAGACCCAGTACTTC. Full variable domain (outside the CDR3, taken from reference TRBV7-3 and TRBJ2-5): GAGVSQTPSNKVTEKGKYVELRCDPISGHTALYWYRQSLGQGPEFLIYFQGTGAADDSGLPNDRFFAVRPEGSVSTLKIQRTERGDSAVYLCASSSRAEETQYFGPGTRLLVL.

V and J are TRBV5-1 and TRBJ2-1; a possible D gene is TRBD2 (6 bases). Trimming stripped 0 bases from V and 7 bases from J, with 14 bases between. The length of the CDR3 is 15 residues. Germline V gene data show CDR1 as SGHRS and CDR2 as YFSETQ. This CDR3 is CASSLEASALNEQFF. The CDR3 DNA is TGCGCCAGCAGCTTGGAGGCTAGCGCCCTTAATGAGCAGTTCTTC. The full variable domain, rest sourced from reference TRBV5-1 and TRBJ2-1, is KAGVTQTPRYLIKTRGQQVTLSCSPISGHRSVSWYQQTPGQGLQFLFEYFSETQRNKGNFPGRFSGRQFSNSRSEMNVSTLELGDSALYLCASSLEASALNEQFFGPGTRLTVL.

This clonotype was seen repeatedly, ten times or more. This chain connects TRBV18 to TRBJ2-7; tentative D call: TRBD1 (6 bases). Germline V gives CDR1 KGHSH, CDR2 LQKENI. This CDR3 is built from 13 residues. The V gene lost 6 bases and the J gene lost 1 base, with 10 bases spanning the gap. CDR3 residues: CASSIQGSYEQYF. CDR3 coding DNA: TGTGCCAGCTCCATTCAGGGGTCCTACGAGCAGTACTTC.

The chain couples TRBV5-6 to TRBJ2-7; no clear D. Per the germline V gene, CDR1 is SGHDT and CDR2 is YYEEEE. CDR3 size: 15 residues. Trimming cost V 0 bases and J 8 bases, with 18 bases left between them. The CDR3 DNA reads as TGTGCCAGCAGCTTGGCCCTCTTAGGAGCCCACAAGCAGTACTTC. Its translation is CASSLALLGAHKQYF.

This clonotype was observed a handful of times. V is TRBV29-1 and J is TRBJ1-1; D is ambiguous. Germline loops: CDR1 SQVTM, CDR2 ANQGSEA. Trimming shortened V by 7 bases and J by 6 bases, and 9 bases separated the two germline ends. This CDR3 region has 10 residues. The CDR3: CSGAGAEAFF. The CDR3 nucleotides read TGCAGCGGGGCCGGAGCTGAAGCTTTCTTT.

The rearrangement uses TRBV6-2 or TRBV6-3 and TRBJ2-7, with D perhaps given as TRBD1 or TRBD2 (5 bases each). V lost 7 bases and J 0 bases, leaving 13 bases between the germline ends. Germline V gives CDR1 MNHEY, CDR2 SVGEGT. This CDR3 contains 14 residues. This chain's CDR3 is CASIEGTYSYEQYF. The CDR3 DNA follows: TGTGCCAGCATCGAGGGGACCTACTCCTACGAGCAGTACTTC.

This clonotype was seen many times. The chain has TRBV7-9 and TRBJ2-7, with 8 bases that match TRBD2. The CDR3 is 16 residues long. Germline assignment: CDR1 SEHNR and CDR2 FQNEAQ (reference sequence). Germline trimming cut 0 bases from V and 0 bases from J; bases unmatched to any gene: 4. CDR3 sequence: CASSLALAGSSYEQYF. Here the CDR3 DNA reads TGTGCCAGCAGCTTAGCTCTAGCGGGTAGCTCCTACGAGCAGTACTTC.

The J gene is TRBJ2-1, the V gene TRBV27, with 7 bases matching TRBD2. From germline, CDR1 is MNHEY and CDR2 SMNVEV (reference sequence). The CDR3 has 20 residues. The junction had 16 bases not matched to a gene; V was cut back by 0 bases and J by 2 bases. CDR3 in DNA: TGTGCCAGCAGTTTATCTAGGGTAGCGGGCCGGAGAAGCACCTACAATGAGCAGTTCTTC. Translation gives CASSLSRVAGRRSTYNEQFF.

The V call is TRBV7-9, the J call TRBJ2-7, with D tentatively TRBD1 (6 bases). Germline V gene lookup returns CDR1 SEHNR and CDR2 FQNEAQ (reference sequence). This CDR3 has 12 residues. V was cut by 5 bases and J by 9 bases, with 14 bases left in between. DNA for the CDR3: TGTGCCAGCAGCAAGCCAGGGGACGGGCAGTACTTC. Amino acid sequence: CASSKPGDGQYF.